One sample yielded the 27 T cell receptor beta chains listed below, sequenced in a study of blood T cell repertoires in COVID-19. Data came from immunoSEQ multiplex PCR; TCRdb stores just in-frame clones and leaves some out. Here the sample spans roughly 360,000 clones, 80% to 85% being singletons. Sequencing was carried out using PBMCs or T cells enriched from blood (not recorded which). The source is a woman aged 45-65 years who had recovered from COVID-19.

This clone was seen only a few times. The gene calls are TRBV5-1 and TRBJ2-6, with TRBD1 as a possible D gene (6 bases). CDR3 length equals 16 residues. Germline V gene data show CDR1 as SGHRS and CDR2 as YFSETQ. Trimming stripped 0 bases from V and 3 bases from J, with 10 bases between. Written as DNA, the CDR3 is TGCGCCAGCAGCTTGGTCCCGGACAGTGGGGCCAACGTCCTGACTTTC. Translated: CASSLVPDSGANVLTF.

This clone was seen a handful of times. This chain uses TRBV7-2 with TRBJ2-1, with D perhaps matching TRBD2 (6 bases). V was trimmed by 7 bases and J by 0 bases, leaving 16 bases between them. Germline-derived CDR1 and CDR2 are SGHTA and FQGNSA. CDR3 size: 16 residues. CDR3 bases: TGTGCCAGCACCTACCCCGCGGGAAGCTCCTACAATGAGCAGTTCTTC. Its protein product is CASTYPAGSSYNEQFF. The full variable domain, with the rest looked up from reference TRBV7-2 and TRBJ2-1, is GAGVSQSPSNKVTEKGKDVELRCDPISGHTALYWYRQSLGQGLEFLIYFQGNSAPDKSGLPSDRFSAERTGGSVSTLTIQRTQQEDSAVYLCASTYPAGSSYNEQFFGPGTRLTVL.

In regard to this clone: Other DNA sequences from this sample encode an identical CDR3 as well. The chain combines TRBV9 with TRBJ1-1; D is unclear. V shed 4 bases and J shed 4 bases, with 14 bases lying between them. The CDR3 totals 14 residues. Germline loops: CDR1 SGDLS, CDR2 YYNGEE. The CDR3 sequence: CASSPPGGSTEAFF. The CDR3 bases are TGTGCCAGCAGCCCCCCCGGAGGAAGCACTGAAGCTTTCTTT.

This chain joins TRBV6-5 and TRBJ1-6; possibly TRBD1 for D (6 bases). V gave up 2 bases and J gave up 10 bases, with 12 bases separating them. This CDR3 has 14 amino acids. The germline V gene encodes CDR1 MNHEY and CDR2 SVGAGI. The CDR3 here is CASSYQGWESPLHF. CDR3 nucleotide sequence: TGTGCCAGCAGTTACCAGGGGTGGGAATCACCCCTCCACTTT.

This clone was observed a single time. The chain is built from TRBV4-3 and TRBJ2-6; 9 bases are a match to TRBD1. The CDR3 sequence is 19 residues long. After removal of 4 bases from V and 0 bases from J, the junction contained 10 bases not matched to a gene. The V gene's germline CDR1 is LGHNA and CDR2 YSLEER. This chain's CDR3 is CASSLSFGTGYSGANVLTF. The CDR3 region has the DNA TGCGCCAGCAGCCTCTCCTTTGGGACAGGGTACTCTGGGGCCAACGTCCTGACTTTC.

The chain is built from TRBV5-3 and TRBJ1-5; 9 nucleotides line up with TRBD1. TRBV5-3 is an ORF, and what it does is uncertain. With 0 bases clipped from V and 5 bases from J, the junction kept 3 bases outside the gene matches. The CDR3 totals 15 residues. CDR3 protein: CARSLGTGADQPQHF. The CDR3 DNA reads TGTGCCAGAAGCTTGGGGACAGGGGCCGATCAGCCCCAGCATTTT.

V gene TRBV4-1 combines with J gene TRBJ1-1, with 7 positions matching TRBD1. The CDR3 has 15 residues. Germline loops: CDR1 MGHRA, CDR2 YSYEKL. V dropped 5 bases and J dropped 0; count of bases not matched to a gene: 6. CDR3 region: CASSSHQGVNTEAFF. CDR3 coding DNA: TGCGCCAGCAGCTCCCATCAGGGGGTGAACACTGAAGCTTTCTTT.

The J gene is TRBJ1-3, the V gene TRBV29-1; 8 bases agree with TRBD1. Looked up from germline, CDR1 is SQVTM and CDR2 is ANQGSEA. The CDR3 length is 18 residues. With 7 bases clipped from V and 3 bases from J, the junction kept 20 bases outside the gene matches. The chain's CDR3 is CSASIGQGGRSVGNTIYF. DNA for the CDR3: TGCAGCGCTTCGATTGGACAGGGCGGTCGGTCTGTTGGAAACACCATATATTTT.

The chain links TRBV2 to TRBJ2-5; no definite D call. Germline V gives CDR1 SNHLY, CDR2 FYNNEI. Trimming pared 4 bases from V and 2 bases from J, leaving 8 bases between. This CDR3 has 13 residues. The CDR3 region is CASSVSVQETQYF. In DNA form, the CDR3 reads TGTGCCAGCAGTGTGTCAGTTCAAGAGACCCAGTACTTC. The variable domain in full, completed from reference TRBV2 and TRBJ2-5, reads EPEVTQTPSHQVTQMGQEVILRCVPISNHLYFYWYRQILGQKVEFLVSFYNNEISEKSEIFDDQFSVERPDGSNFTLKIRSTKLEDSAMYFCASSVSVQETQYFGPGTRLLVL.

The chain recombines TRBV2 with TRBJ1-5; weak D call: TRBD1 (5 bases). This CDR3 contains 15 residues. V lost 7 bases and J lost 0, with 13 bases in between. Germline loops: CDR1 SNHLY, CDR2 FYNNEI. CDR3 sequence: CASNINRNSNQPQHF. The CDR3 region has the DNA TGTGCCAGCAATATTAACAGGAATAGCAATCAGCCCCAGCATTTT.

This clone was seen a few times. CDR3 coding DNA: TGCGCCAGCAGCTTGGATCGACAGGGGTATTTGAGAGGCTACACCTTC. It codes for CASSLDRQGYLRGYTF. This rearrangement joins TRBV5-1 to TRBJ1-2, with TRBD1 identical over 8 bases. Germline assignment: CDR1 SGHRS and CDR2 YFSETQ. V shed 0 bases and J 8 bases; nucleotides not matched to a gene: 12. This CDR3 comprises 16 residues.

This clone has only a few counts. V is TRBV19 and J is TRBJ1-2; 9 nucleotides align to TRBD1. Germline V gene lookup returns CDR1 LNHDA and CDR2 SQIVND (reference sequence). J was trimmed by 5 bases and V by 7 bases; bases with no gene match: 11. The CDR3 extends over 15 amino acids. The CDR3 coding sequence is TGTGCCAGTACTCCTACGGGGACAGGGAGTTATGGCTACACCTTC. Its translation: CASTPTGTGSYGYTF.

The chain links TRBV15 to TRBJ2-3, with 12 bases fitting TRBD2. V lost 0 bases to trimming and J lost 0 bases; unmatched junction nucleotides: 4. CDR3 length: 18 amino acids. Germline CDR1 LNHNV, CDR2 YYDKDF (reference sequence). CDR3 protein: CATSRDRTSGTSTDTQYF. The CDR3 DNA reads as TGTGCCACCAGCAGAGATAGGACTAGCGGGACTAGCACAGATACGCAGTATTTT.

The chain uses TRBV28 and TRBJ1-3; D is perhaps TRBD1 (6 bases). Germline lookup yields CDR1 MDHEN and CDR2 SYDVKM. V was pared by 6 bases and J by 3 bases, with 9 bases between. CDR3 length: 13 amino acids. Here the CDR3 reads CASRDSSGNTIYF. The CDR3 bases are TGTGCCAGCAGGGACAGCAGTGGAAACACCATATATTTT.

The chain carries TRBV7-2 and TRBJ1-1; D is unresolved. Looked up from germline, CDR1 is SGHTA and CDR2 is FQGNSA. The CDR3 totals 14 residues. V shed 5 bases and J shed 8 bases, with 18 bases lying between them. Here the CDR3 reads CASSPPFRLPEAFF. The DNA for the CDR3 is TGTGCCAGCAGCCCCCCCTTTAGATTGCCCGAAGCTTTCTTT. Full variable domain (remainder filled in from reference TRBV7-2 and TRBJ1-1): GAGVSQSPSNKVTEKGKDVELRCDPISGHTALYWYRQSLGQGLEFLIYFQGNSAPDKSGLPSDRFSAERTGGSVSTLTIQRTQQEDSAVYLCASSPPFRLPEAFFGQGTRLTVV.

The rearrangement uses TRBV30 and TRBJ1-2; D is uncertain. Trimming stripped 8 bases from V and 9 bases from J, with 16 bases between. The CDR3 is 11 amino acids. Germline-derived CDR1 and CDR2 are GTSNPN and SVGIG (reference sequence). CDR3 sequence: CASGGLPSYTF. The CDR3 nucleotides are TGTGCCAGCGGCGGGTTGCCAAGCTACACCTTC.

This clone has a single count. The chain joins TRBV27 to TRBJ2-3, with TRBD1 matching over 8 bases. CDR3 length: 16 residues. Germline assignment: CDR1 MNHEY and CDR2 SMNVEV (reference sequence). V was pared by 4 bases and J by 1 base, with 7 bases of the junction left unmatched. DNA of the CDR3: TGTGCCAGCAGTTCCGACAGGGGAAGGGGCACAGATACGCAGTATTTT. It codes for CASSSDRGRGTDTQYF.

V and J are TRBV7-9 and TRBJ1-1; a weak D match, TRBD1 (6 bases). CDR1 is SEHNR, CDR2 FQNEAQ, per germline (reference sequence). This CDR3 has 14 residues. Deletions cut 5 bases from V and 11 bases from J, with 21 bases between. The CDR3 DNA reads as TGTGCCAGCAGCCTCAAGGACAGTTCGGGATCGGCTTTCTTT. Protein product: CASSLKDSSGSAFF.

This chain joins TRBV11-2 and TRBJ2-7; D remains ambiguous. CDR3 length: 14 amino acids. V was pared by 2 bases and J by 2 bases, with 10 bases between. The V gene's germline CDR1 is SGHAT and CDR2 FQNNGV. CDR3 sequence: CASSLRLEAYEQYF. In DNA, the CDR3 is TGTGCCAGCAGCTTACGACTGGAAGCCTACGAGCAGTACTTC.

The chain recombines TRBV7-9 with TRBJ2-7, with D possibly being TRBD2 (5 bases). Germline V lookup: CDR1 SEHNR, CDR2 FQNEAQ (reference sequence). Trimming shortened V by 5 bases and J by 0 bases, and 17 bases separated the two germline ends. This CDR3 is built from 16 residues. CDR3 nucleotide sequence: TGTGCCAGCAGCCCCCAGCCCGGCGCGGGCTCCTACGAGCAGTACTTC. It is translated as CASSPQPGAGSYEQYF.

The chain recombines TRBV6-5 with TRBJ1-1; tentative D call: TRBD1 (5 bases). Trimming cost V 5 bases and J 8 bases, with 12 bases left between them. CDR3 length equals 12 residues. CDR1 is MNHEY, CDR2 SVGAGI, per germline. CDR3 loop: CASSTTGFEAFF. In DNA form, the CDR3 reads TGTGCCAGCAGTACTACAGGATTCGAAGCTTTCTTT.

For the CDR3, the DNA is TGTGCCAGCAGCTCACCGACACTAGCGGGGGTCACAGATACGCAGTATTTT. It specifies CASSSPTLAGVTDTQYF. This rearrangement joins TRBV11-3 to TRBJ2-3; 11 nucleotides line up with TRBD2. V dropped 4 bases and J dropped 2; count of bases not matched to a gene: 8. Per germline, CDR1 SGHNT and CDR2 YENEEA. The CDR3 sequence is 17 residues long.

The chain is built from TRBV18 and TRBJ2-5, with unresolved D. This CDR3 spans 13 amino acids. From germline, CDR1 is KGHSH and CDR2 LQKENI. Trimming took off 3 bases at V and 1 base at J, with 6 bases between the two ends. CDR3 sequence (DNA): TGTGCCAGCTCACCCCAGTTCCAAGAGACCCAGTACTTC. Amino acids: CASSPQFQETQYF.

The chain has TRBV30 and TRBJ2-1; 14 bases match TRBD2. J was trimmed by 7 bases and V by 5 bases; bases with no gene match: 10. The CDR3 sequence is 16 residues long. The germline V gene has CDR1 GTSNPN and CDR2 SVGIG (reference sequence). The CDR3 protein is CAWGWTSGGQSNEQFF. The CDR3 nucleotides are TGTGCCTGGGGGTGGACTAGCGGGGGGCAATCGAATGAGCAGTTCTTC.

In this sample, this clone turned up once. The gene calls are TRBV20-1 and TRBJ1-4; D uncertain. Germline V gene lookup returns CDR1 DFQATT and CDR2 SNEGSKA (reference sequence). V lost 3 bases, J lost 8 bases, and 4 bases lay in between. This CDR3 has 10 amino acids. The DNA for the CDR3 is TGCAGTGCTAGCTCCGAAAAACTGTTTTTT. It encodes CSASSEKLFF.

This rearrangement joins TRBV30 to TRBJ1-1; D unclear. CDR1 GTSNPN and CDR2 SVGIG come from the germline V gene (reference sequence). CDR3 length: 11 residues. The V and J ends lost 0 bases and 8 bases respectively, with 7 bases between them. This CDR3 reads CAWSVSREAFF. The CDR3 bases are TGTGCCTGGAGTGTATCGCGGGAAGCTTTCTTT. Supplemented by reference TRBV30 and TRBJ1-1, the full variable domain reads SQTIHQWPATLVQPVGSPLSLECTVEGTSNPNLYWYRQAAGRGLQLLFYSVGIGQISSEVPQNLSASRPQDRQFILSSKKLLLSDSGFYLCAWSVSREAFFGQGTRLTVV.

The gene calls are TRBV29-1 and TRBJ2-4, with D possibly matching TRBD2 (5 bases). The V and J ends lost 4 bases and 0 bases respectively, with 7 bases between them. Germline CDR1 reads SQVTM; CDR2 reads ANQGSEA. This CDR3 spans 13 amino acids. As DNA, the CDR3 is TGCAGCGTTGCAGGACTAGCCAAAAACATTCAGTACTTC. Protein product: CSVAGLAKNIQYF.